This T cell receptor (beta chain) originates from a study of T cell clones after liver transplantation. Study-wide context: Graft-donor-reactive sequences were compared with third-party-reactive TCRbeta sequences from pre-transplant mixed lymphocyte reactions. Three of eight recipients were HCV-positive; others had non-autoimmune, non-viral indications. Study-wide findings and caveats: In two subjects, few donor cells limited the measurable donor-reactive repertoire. Donor-reactive sequences fell more than third party-reactive ones, suggesting partial deletion.

Of note for this clone: Its antigen is currently unknown.

Measured with immunoSEQ multiplex PCR; TCRdb has only the in-frame clones, and not every one. The sample includes some 33,000 clones, just under 95% seen only once; the top ten take around 26%. The V segment lost 0 bases and the J segment 9 bases; nucleotides outside the gene matches: 2. The CDR3 length is 13 residues. Germline lookup yields CDR1 MNHEY and CDR2 SVGAGI. The material was CD8+ T cells from blood, obtained 12 months after liver transplant. The clonotype was recovered from a human patient who received a liver transplant. Some T cells may be graft donor cells. The gene calls are TRBV6-5 and TRBJ2-1; 7 bases are shared with TRBD2. CDR3 in DNA: TGTGCCAGCAGTTACTCGGCTAGCGGTGAGCAGTTCTTC. This translates into CASSYSASGEQFF.